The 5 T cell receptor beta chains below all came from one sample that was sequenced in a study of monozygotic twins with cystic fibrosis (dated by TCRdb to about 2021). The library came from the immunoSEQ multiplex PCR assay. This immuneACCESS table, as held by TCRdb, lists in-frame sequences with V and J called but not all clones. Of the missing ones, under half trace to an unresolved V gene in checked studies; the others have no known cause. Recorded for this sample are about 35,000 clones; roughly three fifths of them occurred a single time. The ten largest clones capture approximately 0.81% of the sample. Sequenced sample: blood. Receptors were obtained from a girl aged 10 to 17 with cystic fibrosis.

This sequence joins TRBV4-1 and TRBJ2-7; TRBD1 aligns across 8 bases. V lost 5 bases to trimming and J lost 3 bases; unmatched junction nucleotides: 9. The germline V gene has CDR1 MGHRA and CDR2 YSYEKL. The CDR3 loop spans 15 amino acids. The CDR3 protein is CASSSQGVVDYEQYV. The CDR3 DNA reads TGCGCCAGCAGCTCACAGGGGGTTGTAGACTACGAGCAGTACGTC.

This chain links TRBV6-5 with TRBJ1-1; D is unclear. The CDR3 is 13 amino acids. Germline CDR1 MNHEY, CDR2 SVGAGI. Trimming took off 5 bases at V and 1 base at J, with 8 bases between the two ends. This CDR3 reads CASSLVRNTEAFF. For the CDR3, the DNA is TGTGCCAGCAGTCTCGTTCGGAACACTGAAGCTTTCTTT.

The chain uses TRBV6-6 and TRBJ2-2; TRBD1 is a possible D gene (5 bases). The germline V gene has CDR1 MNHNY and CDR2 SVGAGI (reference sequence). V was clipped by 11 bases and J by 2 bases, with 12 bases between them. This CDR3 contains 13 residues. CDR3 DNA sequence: TGTGCCGGGGCGCAGGGTAACACCGGGGAGCTGTTTTTT. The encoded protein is CAGAQGNTGELFF.

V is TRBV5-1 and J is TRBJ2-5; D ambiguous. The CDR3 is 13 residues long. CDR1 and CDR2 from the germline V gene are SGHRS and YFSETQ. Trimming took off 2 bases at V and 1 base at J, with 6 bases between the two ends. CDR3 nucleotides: TGCGCCAGCAGCTTTGGCGGCCAAGAGACCCAGTACTTC. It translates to CASSFGGQETQYF.

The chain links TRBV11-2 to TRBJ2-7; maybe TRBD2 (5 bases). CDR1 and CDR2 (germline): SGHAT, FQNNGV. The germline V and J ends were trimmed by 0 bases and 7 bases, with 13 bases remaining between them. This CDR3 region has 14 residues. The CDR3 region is CASSLEFLSGEQYF. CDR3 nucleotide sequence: TGTGCCAGCAGCTTAGAATTCCTGTCGGGGGAGCAGTACTTC.